These T cell receptor beta chains were read from a single sample in a study of CD8+ T cells in alopecia areata. Assay used: immunoSEQ multiplex PCR; TCRdb lists only in-frame clones, some missing. Among roughly 120,000 clones, about two fifths were seen once, and the ten largest hold approximately 2.8%. Specimen: CD4+ T cells sorted from blood. These receptors were taken from a human donor with alopecia areata. The CDR3 runs from the conserved cysteine through the conserved F or W. A D gene is named only where the DNA matches it firmly. The size of a clone is reported for some rows only, either as once, few or many, or as a class for expanded clones.

abundance,j_gene,v_gene,d_gene,CDR3aa,CDR3nt
-,TRBJ2-5,TRBV5-6,-,CASSSQETQYF,TGTGCCAGCAGCTCACAAGAGACCCAGTACTTC
few,TRBJ1-1,TRBV30,-,CAWSVMGAGEAFF,TGTGCCTGGAGTGTAATGGGGGCAGGGGAAGCTTTCTTT
-,TRBJ2-5,TRBV5-1,TRBD2,CASTLGGVLQETQYF,TGCGCCAGCACCCTGGGGGGGGTCCTCCAAGAGACCCAGTACTTC
-,TRBJ2-7,TRBV29-1,-,CSARDGSYEQYF,TGCAGCGCCCGGGACGGGTCCTACGAGCAGTACTTC
-,TRBJ2-2,TRBV7-2,TRBD2,CASTTSGANTGELFF,TGTGCCAGTACGACTAGCGGGGCTAACACCGGGGAGCTGTTTTTT
few,TRBJ2-7,TRBV29-1,-,CSVANSGEQYF,TGCAGCGTTGCAAATTCGGGTGAGCAGTACTTC
-,TRBJ2-5,TRBV2,-,CASSERIWETQYF,TGTGCCAGCAGTGAACGGATTTGGGAGACCCAGTACTTC
-,TRBJ2-2,TRBV5-1,TRBD1,CASSRQGDTGELFF,TGCGCCAGCAGCCGACAGGGGGACACCGGGGAGCTGTTTTTT
-,TRBJ2-1,TRBV5-4,-,CASSLLGRTGTYNEQFF,TGTGCCAGCAGCTTGTTGGGTAGAACGGGTACCTACAATGAGCAGTTCTTC
-,TRBJ2-5,TRBV25-1,-,CASSMRGETQYF,TGTGCCAGCTCAATGAGGGGAGAGACCCAGTACTTC
few,TRBJ2-1,TRBV29-1,TRBD2,CSAVAGGRNEQFF,TGCAGCGCAGTAGCGGGGGGGCGAAATGAGCAGTTCTTC
-,TRBJ2-3,TRBV2,TRBD1,CASSEQGADTQYF,TGTGCCAGCAGTGAACAGGGGGCAGATACGCAGTATTTT
once,TRBJ2-7,TRBV29-1,-,CSVGGRPNGEQYF,TGCAGCGTTGGGGGCCGACCCAATGGGGAGCAGTACTTC
-,TRBJ1-2,TRBV29-1,-,CSALFGTAYGYTF,TGCAGCGCCCTTTTCGGGACGGCCTATGGCTACACCTTC
-,TRBJ2-4,TRBV5-1,-,CASSSGGIENIQYF,TGCGCCAGCAGCTCAGGCGGGATAGAGAACATTCAGTACTTC
few,TRBJ2-3,TRBV29-1,-,CSPRDNVYTQYF,TGCAGCCCCCGAGACAACGTATATACGCAGTATTTT
few,TRBJ2-5,TRBV29-1,TRBD2,CSVDSGGETQYF,TGCAGCGTTGATTCGGGGGGGGAGACCCAGTACTTC
few,TRBJ2-5,TRBV29-1,TRBD2,CSVGGLAGGETQYF,TGCAGCGTTGGGGGACTAGCGGGAGGGGAGACCCAGTACTTC
few,TRBJ1-2,TRBV7-3,-,CASSPDSNYGYTF,TGTGCCAGCAGCCCAGACAGTAACTATGGCTACACCTTC
few,TRBJ2-5,TRBV28,-,CASSLSGTETQYF,TGTGCCAGCAGTTTGAGTGGGACAGAGACCCAGTACTTC